The entry below describes one T cell receptor (beta chain). Its antigen is still unknown. The sample belongs to a study of cytomegalovirus exposure and HLA in healthy donors. The study ran its PCR with 60 Vbeta and 13 Jbeta primers. Generated by immunoSEQ multiplex PCR, the TCRdb table keeps only in-frame clones and is missing some. The table has around 150,000 clones, over 80% seen once; the top ten hold around 5.8%. Study observations and caveats: TCR beta chains numbering under 200 were designated cytomegalovirus-associated.

The CDR3 has 14 amino acids. Unmatched junction bases numbered 9, after V lost 5 bases and J lost 5 bases. Germline V gene data show CDR1 as PRHDT and CDR2 as FYEKMQ (reference sequence). This sequence originates from a male donor in good health and CMV-seropositive. The sample comprised PBMCs. This chain joins TRBV13 and TRBJ2-7, with TRBD1 identical over 7 bases. In DNA, the CDR3 is TGTGCCAGCAGCGCTAAGACAGGGATCCACGAGCAGTACTTC. Protein: CASSAKTGIHEQYF.